This T cell receptor beta chain was observed in a study of blood T cell repertoires in COVID-19. Repertoires were generated with immunoSEQ multiplex PCR, while TCRdb's copy carries only in-frame clones and drops some. The data hold roughly 200,000 clones, with roughly nine tenths observed a single time. Germline CDR1 and CDR2: SGHTA and FQGNSA. The CDR3 consists of 13 residues. Trimming took off 3 bases at V and 5 bases at J, with 7 bases between the two ends. The sequenced sample was PBMCs or T cells enriched from blood (not recorded which). The sequence came from a woman aged 50 to 60 in a cohort exposed to, infected with or recovered from COVID-19 (not recorded which). V gene TRBV7-2 combines with J gene TRBJ1-4; no clear D gene. CDR3 bases: TGTGCCAGCAGCTTGGTACTAAATGAAAAACTGTTTTTT. Translation: CASSLVLNEKLFF.